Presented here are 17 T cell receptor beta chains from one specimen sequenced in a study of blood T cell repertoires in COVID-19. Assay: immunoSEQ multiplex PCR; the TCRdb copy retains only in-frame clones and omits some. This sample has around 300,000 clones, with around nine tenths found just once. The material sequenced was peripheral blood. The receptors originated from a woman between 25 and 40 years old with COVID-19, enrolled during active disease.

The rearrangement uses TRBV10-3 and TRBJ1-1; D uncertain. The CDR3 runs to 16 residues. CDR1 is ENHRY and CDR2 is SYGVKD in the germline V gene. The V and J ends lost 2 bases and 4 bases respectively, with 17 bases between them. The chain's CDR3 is CAISEPLPRGSTEAFF. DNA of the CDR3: TGTGCCATCAGTGAGCCGCTCCCGCGGGGAAGCACTGAAGCTTTCTTT.

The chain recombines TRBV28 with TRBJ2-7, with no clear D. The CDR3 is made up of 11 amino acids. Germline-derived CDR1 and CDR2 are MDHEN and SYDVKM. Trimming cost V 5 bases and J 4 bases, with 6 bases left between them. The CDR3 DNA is TGTGCCAGCAGTCTCTTATACGAGCAGTACTTC. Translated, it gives CASSLLYEQYF.

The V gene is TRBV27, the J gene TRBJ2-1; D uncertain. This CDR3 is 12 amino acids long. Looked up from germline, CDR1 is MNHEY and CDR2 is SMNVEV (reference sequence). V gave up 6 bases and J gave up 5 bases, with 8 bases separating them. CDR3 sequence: CASSLSHNEQFF. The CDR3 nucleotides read TGTGCCAGCAGCCTTAGCCACAATGAGCAGTTCTTC.

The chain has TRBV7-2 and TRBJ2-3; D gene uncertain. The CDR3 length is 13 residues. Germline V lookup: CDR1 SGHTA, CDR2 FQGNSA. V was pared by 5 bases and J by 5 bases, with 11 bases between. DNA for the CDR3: TGTGCCAGCAGCCAGACCGGCGGAGATACGCAGTATTTT. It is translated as CASSQTGGDTQYF.

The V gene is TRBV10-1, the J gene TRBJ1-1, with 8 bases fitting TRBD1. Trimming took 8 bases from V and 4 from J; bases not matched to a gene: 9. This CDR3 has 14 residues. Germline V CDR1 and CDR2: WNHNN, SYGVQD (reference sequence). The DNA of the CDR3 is TGCGCCAGCCCCTTAACAGGGGGGGGCACTGAAGCTTTCTTT. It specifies CASPLTGGGTEAFF.

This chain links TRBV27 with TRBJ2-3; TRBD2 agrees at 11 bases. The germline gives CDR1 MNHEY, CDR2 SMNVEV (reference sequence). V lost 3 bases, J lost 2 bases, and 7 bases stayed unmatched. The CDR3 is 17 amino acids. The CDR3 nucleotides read TGTGCCAGCAGTTTTCACGGGACTAGCGGAGCCACAGATACGCAGTATTTT. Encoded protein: CASSFHGTSGATDTQYF.

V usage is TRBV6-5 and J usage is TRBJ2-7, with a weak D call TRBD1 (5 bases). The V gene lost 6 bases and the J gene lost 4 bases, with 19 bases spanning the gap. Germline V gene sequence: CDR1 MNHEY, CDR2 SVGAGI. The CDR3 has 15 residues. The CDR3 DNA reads TGTGCCAGCAGATATACTCTGGAAGGGGCATACGAGCAGTACTTC. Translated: CASRYTLEGAYEQYF.

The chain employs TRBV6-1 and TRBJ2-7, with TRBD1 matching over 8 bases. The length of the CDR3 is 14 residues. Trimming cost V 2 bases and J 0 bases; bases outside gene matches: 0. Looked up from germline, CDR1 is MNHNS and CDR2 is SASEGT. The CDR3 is CASSEQGASYEQYF. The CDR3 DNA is TGTGCCAGCAGTGAACAGGGGGCCTCCTACGAGCAGTACTTC.

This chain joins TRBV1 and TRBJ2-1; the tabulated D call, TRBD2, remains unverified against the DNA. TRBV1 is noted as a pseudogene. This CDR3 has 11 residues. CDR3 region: CTSSQHGRQFF. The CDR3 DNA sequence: TGCACCAGCAGCCAACACGGTAGGCAGTTCTTC.

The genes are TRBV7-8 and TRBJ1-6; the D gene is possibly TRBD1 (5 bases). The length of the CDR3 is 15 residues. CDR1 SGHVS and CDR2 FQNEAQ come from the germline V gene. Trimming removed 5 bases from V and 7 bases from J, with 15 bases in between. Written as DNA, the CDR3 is TGTGCCAGCAGCCAGTCTGGACAAGTAAATTCACCCCTCCACTTT. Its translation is CASSQSGQVNSPLHF.

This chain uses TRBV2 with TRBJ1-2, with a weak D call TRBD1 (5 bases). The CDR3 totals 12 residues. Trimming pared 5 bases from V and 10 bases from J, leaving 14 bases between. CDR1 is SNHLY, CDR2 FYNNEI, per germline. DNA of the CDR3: TGTGCCAGCAGTTCCACTGATGGGGCCTACACCTTC. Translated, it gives CASSSTDGAYTF.

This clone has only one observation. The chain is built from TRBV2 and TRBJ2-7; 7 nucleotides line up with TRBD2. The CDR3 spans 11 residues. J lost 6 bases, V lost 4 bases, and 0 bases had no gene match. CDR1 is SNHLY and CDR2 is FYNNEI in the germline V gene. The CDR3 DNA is TGTGCCAGCAGTGGGGAGGGCGAGCAGTACTTC. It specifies CASSGEGEQYF.

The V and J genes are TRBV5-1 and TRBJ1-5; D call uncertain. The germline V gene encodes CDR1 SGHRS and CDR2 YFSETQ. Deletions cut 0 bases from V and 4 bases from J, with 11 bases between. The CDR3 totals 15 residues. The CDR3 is CASSLAGSFNQPQHF. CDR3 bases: TGCGCCAGCAGCTTGGCCGGGAGCTTTAATCAGCCCCAGCATTTT.

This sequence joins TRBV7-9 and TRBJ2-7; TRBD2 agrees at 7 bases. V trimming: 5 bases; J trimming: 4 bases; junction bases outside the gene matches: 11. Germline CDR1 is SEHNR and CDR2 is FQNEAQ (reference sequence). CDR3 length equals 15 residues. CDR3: CASSREAGWGYEQYF. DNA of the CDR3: TGTGCCAGCAGCCGGGAGGCAGGGTGGGGATACGAGCAGTACTTC.

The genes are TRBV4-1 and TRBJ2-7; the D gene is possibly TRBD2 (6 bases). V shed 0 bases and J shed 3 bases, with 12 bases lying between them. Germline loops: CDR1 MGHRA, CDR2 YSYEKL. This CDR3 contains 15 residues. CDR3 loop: CASSQEGGAVYEQYF. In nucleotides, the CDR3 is TGCGCCAGCAGCCAAGAGGGAGGAGCGGTCTACGAGCAGTACTTC.

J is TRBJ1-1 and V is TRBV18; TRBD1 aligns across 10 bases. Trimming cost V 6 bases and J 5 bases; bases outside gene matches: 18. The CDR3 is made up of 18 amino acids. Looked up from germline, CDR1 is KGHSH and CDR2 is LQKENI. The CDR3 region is CASSRLVGQGFLWTEAFF. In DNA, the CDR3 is TGTGCCAGCTCTAGACTCGTGGGACAGGGGTTTTTATGGACTGAAGCTTTCTTT. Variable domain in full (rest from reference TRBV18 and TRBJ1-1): NAGVMQNPRHLVRRRGQEARLRCSPMKGHSHVYWYRQLPEEGLKFMVYLQKENIIDESGMPKERFSAEFPKEGPSILRIQQVVRGDSAAYFCASSRLVGQGFLWTEAFFGQGTRLTVV.

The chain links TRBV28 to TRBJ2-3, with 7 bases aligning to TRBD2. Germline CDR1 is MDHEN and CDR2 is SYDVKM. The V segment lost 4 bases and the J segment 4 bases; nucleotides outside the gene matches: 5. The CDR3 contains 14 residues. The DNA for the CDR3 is TGTGCCAGCAGTTGGGCGGGAGTCCCAGATACGCAGTATTTT. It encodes CASSWAGVPDTQYF.